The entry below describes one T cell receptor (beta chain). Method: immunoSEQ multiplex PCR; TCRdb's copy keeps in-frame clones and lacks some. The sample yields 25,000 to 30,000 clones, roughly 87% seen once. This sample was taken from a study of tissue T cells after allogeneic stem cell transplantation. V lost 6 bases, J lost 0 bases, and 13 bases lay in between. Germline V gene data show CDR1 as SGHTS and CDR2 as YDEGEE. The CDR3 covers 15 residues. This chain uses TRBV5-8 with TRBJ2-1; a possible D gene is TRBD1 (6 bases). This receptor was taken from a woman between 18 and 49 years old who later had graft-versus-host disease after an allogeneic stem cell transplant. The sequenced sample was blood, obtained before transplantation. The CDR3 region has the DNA TGTGCCAGCACACACCAGACAGGCTCCTACAATGAGCAGTTCTTC. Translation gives CASTHQTGSYNEQFF.